The sequence of this TCR beta chain was determined in a study of T-cell reconstitution after alpha-beta-depleted transplantation in children (dated by TCRdb to about 2016). Regarding the research as a whole: The study quantitatively tracked T-cell immune reconstitution after TCRalphabeta/CD19-depleted allogeneic hematopoietic cell transplantation in children using TCR repertoire profiling.

Libraries were constructed by PCR. TCRdb lists the instrument as Illumina HiSeq 2500. TCR libraries were prepared with molecular barcoding, using unique molecular identifiers to normalize TCRbeta repertoire quantification. TCRdb reprocessed the public reads (quality trimming at Q25 with fastp, clone calling with MiXCR) and kept in-frame beta chains. Rows with one shared CDR3 protein collapse into an entry with the most common genes and DNA. Within this sample are 450,000 to 500,000 distinct CDR3 sequences, with around 12% of them counted one time only. The top ten hold around 6.1% of the sample. Based on the germline V gene, the CDR1 and CDR2 sequences are SGHTA and FQGTGA. The V and J ends are trimmed by 6 bases and 5 bases, leaving 8 bases between them. The CDR3 starts with the cysteine, ends with the phenylalanine, and has 12 residues. Only the CDR3 region is kept as DNA, spanning 36 bases read in frame from base 1.

This clonotype appeared many times. The antigen it recognizes is unknown. It has no much larger one-base neighbor in the sample; base qualities were not kept. This TCR was recovered from a human donor who donated a stem cell graft to a child with combined immunodeficiency. The V and J segments used are TRBV7-3 and TRBJ2-1, with an unclear D gene assignment. The input for sequencing was PBMCs from the stem cell graft donor, taken from the stem cell graft. The CDR3 protein is CASSNNHNEQFF. The DNA is TGTGCCAGCAGTAACAATCACAATGAGCAGTTCTTC. The variable domain in full, with residues beyond the CDR3 obtained from the reference TRBV7-3 and TRBJ2-1 genes, is GAGVSQTPSNKVTEKGKYVELRCDPISGHTALYWYRQSLGQGPEFLIYFQGTGAADDSGLPNDRFFAVRPEGSVSTLKIQRTERGDSAVYLCASSNNHNEQFFGPGTRLTVL.